A selection of T cell receptor beta chains follows, all from one sample in a study of cytomegalovirus exposure and HLA in healthy donors. Generated by immunoSEQ multiplex PCR, the TCRdb table keeps only in-frame clones and is missing some. The sample has approximately 280,000 clones; about nine tenths are singletons. Sequencing input: PBMCs. The receptor set was obtained from a man aged 40-55 years in good health and CMV-seropositive. Each CDR3 is given with its conserved first and last residue. A D gene is named only where the DNA matches it firmly. The size entry is marked missing in some rows and otherwise reads once, few, many or a size class.

v_call,j_call,d_call,clone_size,cdr3_nt,cdr3_aa
TRBV5-6,TRBJ2-7,NA,NA,TGTGCCAGCAGCTTGGGAAGGGGAGGCTACGAGCAGTACTTC,CASSLGRGGYEQYF
TRBV5-1,TRBJ2-3,NA,NA,TGCGCCAGCAGCTTGGGGACTAAAACCACAGATACGCAGTATTTT,CASSLGTKTTDTQYF
TRBV11-2,TRBJ2-1,NA,NA,TGTGCCAGCAGCGACTTAGACCTAACTGAGCAGTTCTTC,CASSDLDLTEQFF
TRBV25-1,TRBJ2-7,NA,NA,TGTGCCAGCAGTGAATTGGGGCCCTTGCGCGAGCAGTACTTC,CASSELGPLREQYF
TRBV6-5,TRBJ1-1,NA,NA,TGTGCCAGCAGTTACTCGAGTCGAGGGCCCACTGAAGCTTTCTTT,CASSYSSRGPTEAFF
TRBV11-2,TRBJ1-1,NA,NA,TGTGCCAGCAGCTTAGGACTCTTTAATACTGAAGCTTTCTTT,CASSLGLFNTEAFF
TRBV2,TRBJ2-5,TRBD1,once,TGTGCCAGCGTTCGACAGGGGAACGGAGAGACCCAGTACTTC,CASVRQGNGETQYF
TRBV30,TRBJ2-7,NA,once,TGTGCCTGGAGAGCCCACGGACAGACCTACGAGCAGTACTTC,CAWRAHGQTYEQYF
TRBV7-9,TRBJ2-1,TRBD2,NA,TGTGCCAGCAGCCAAGGTGGTCTAGCGGTCAACAATGAGCAGTTCTTC,CASSQGGLAVNNEQFF
TRBV7-8,TRBJ1-3,NA,NA,TGTGCCAGCAGCTTAGTCTGGGGCGCGGGAAACACCATATATTTT,CASSLVWGAGNTIYF
TRBV5-1,TRBJ2-1,TRBD2,NA,TGCGCCAGCAGCTTGTTCACTAGCGGGAGAACAAGCTCCTACAATGAGCAGTTCTTC,CASSLFTSGRTSSYNEQFF
TRBV21-1,TRBJ2-1,NA,NA,TGTGCCCCACGGGGCTCCTACAATGAGCAGTTCTTC,CAPRGSYNEQFF
TRBV6-4,TRBJ2-1,NA,NA,TGTGCCAGCAGTGACTCGGGTGCTGGAGCGGGCTCCTACAATGAGCAGTTCTTC,CASSDSGAGAGSYNEQFF
TRBV6-4,TRBJ1-2,NA,NA,TGTGCCAGCAGTGACTCGGGGAGACAGGACTATGGCTACACCTTC,CASSDSGRQDYGYTF
TRBV28,TRBJ2-7,TRBD1,NA,TGTGCCAGCAGGTCGACAGGGGAGGACGAGCAGTACTTC,CASRSTGEDEQYF
TRBV5-4,TRBJ2-1,NA,NA,TGTGCCAGCAGCTCCCCCAGCTCCTACAATGAGCAGTTCTTC,CASSSPSSYNEQFF
TRBV7-3,TRBJ2-2,TRBD2,NA,TGTGCCAGCAGCTTAACGGGAGGGGTAAACACCGGGGAGCTGTTTTTT,CASSLTGGVNTGELFF
TRBV19,TRBJ2-3,NA,NA,TGTGCCAGTACGACGAGGGATACGCAGTATTTT,CASTTRDTQYF
TRBV2,TRBJ1-4,NA,NA,TGTGCCAGCGACCTTGGGGACATCGCTGAAAAACTGTTTTTT,CASDLGDIAEKLFF
TRBV27,TRBJ2-2,TRBD2,NA,TGTGCCAGCAGCGTCCAAGCGGGAGATCACGGGGAGCTGTTTTTT,CASSVQAGDHGELFF
TRBV7-3,TRBJ2-7,TRBD1,NA,TGTGCCAGCAGCGCCACAGGGGGCGGTTTCTACGAGCAGTACTTC,CASSATGGGFYEQYF
TRBV11-2,TRBJ2-2,TRBD1,once,TGTGCCAGCAGCTTGCTGGGACAGGGTAAAGTCGGGGAGCTGTTTTTT,CASSLLGQGKVGELFF
TRBV18,TRBJ2-1,TRBD1,NA,TGTGCCAGCTCAGTAACAGGGGCCTACTACAATGAGCAGTTCTTC,CASSVTGAYYNEQFF
TRBV27,TRBJ2-7,TRBD1,NA,TGTGCCAGCAGTCCAGGGGGAAGGGCCTACGAGCAGTACTTC,CASSPGGRAYEQYF
TRBV2,TRBJ1-4,NA,few,TGTGCCAGCAGAGGCCAGAGGAATGAAAAACTGTTTTTT,CASRGQRNEKLFF
TRBV6-5,TRBJ1-1,NA,few,TGTGCCAGCAGTTACGGCCGGGGTTTGTACACTGAAGCTTTCTTT,CASSYGRGLYTEAFF
TRBV7-2,TRBJ2-3,TRBD2,NA,TGTGCCAGCAGCCCCGAAGCGCGGGAGGTATACACAGATACGCAGTATTTT,CASSPEAREVYTDTQYF
TRBV28,TRBJ1-3,NA,NA,TGTGCCAGCCGGGGAAACACCATATATTTT,CASRGNTIYF
TRBV27,TRBJ2-7,TRBD1,NA,TGTGCCAGCGGGACGACAGGGGGCCACGAGCAGTACTTC,CASGTTGGHEQYF